Listed below are T cell receptor beta chains from one sample, sequenced in a study of CD8 T cells in ankylosing spondylitis. TCRdb reanalysed the 5' RACE reads using MiXCR and keeps one entry per CDR3 protein. This sample carries around 330,000 distinct CDR3 sequences, roughly 10% of them seen once, and the ten largest clones take roughly 9%. Material for sequencing was blood, either unsorted or a sorted T cell fraction (not recorded which). These receptors were collected from a female donor with ankylosing spondylitis or in good health (not recorded which). CDR3s include the opening cysteine and the closing phenylalanine or tryptophan. A D gene is named only where the DNA matches it firmly. Some rows mark clone size as missing; the rest say once, few, many or name a class of expanded clone.

V	size	J	D	DNA	CDR3
TRBV5-1	many	TRBJ2-1	TRBD1	TGCGCCAGCAGCTTGGAAGTGGGACAGGGGGGGGGTGAGCAGTTCTTC	CASSLEVGQGGGEQFF
TRBV6-1	many	TRBJ1-2	.	TGTGCCAGCAGTGAAGGGGTTGTGCAGGGCGGAGGCTACACCTTC	CASSEGVVQGGGYTF
TRBV6-5	.	TRBJ1-2	.	TGTGCCAGCAGTTACTCCGCCTTAGAGGGCTACACCTTC	CASSYSALEGYTF
TRBV3-1	few	TRBJ2-7	.	TGTGCCAGCAGCCAAAAGAGGGATCGATACGAGCAGTACTTC	CASSQKRDRYEQYF
TRBV5-1	many	TRBJ2-1	.	TGCGCCAGCAGGACGGGACCCACCTACAATGAGCAGTTCTTC	CASRTGPTYNEQFF
TRBV29-1	.	TRBJ2-1	TRBD2	TGCAGCGTTGTGACTAGCGGGAGCTCCTACAATGAGCAGTTCTTC	CSVVTSGSSYNEQFF
TRBV20-1	many	TRBJ2-7	.	TGCAGTGCCCCGGCCGGCGGACTTACCTACGAGCAGTACTTC	CSAPAGGLTYEQYF
TRBV12-3/TRBV12-4	many	TRBJ2-7	TRBD1	TGTGCCAGCAATTACAGGGGGCGCCGCTACGAGCAGTACTTC	CASNYRGRRYEQYF
TRBV24-1	many	TRBJ2-3	.	TGTGCCACCAGTGATTTGGCGGAGCCAGCAGATACGCAGTATTTT	CATSDLAEPADTQYF
TRBV7-6	few	TRBJ2-1	.	TGTGCCAGCAGCGCCGGCCAGGGCGGAACCTACAATGAGCAGTTCTTC	CASSAGQGGTYNEQFF
TRBV5-1	many	TRBJ2-2	.	TGCGCCAGCAGCTTGGAACCGGGGAACACCGGGGAGCTGTTTTTT	CASSLEPGNTGELFF
TRBV20-1	many	TRBJ2-5	.	TGCAGTGCCCAAACGGGGCCCTGGGAGACCCAGTACTTC	CSAQTGPWETQYF
TRBV25-1	few	TRBJ1-1	.	TGTGCCAGCCTAGGGGGAGGGCGGGGGTCCACTGAAGCTTTCTTT	CASLGGGRGSTEAFF
TRBV20-1	many	TRBJ1-2	TRBD1	TGCAGTGCCGAGACCGCAGGACAGGGGAACTATGGCTACACCTTC	CSAETAGQGNYGYTF
TRBV25-1	many	TRBJ1-1	.	TGTGCCAGCAGTGACGTCCTGGGGACTGAAGCTTTCTTT	CASSDVLGTEAFF
TRBV20-1	.	TRBJ2-7	.	TGCAGTGCACAGGGAAACAACGAGCAGTACTTC	CSAQGNNEQYF
TRBV7-2	many	TRBJ2-7	.	TGTGCCAGCAGCTTAATTCGTTCCTCCTACGAGCAGTACTTC	CASSLIRSSYEQYF
TRBV20-1	many	TRBJ2-7	.	TGCAGTGCACTGAAAATCGAGCAGTACTTC	CSALKIEQYF
TRBV20-1	few	TRBJ2-7	TRBD1	TGCAGTGCTACTCAAGGGGCGAAGACAGGGAGCCACGAGCAGTACTTC	CSATQGAKTGSHEQYF
TRBV7-8	many	TRBJ1-2	.	TGTGCCAGCAGCTTAGCTATGACAGGCAACGGCTACACCTTC	CASSLAMTGNGYTF
TRBV20-1	many	TRBJ2-5	.	TGCAGTGCTAGTATTGGGTTTATTTTAGAGACCCAGTACTTC	CSASIGFILETQYF
TRBV19	.	TRBJ1-3	.	TGTGCCAGTAACCTTAACCCGCGAGGGGCTGGAAACACCATATATTTT	CASNLNPRGAGNTIYF
TRBV20-1	many	TRBJ2-1	.	TGCAGTGCTCGGGGGAACTCCTACAATGAGCAGTTCTTC	CSARGNSYNEQFF
TRBV28	many	TRBJ2-7	.	TGTGCCAGCAGCCTCGGGACAATCTACGAGCAGTACTTC	CASSLGTIYEQYF
TRBV20-1	many	TRBJ1-3	.	TGCAGTGCTTCGACCGGGCCTGGAAACACCATATATTTT	CSASTGPGNTIYF
TRBV20-1	many	TRBJ2-4	.	TGCAGTGCTAGGTCGTTCGCGGGGGCCCAAAACATTCAGTACTTC	CSARSFAGAQNIQYF
TRBV6-1	many	TRBJ2-7	.	TGTGCCAGCTCAAAAGCAGGAGACAGCTACGAGCAGTACTTC	CASSKAGDSYEQYF
TRBV15	many	TRBJ1-4	.	TGTGCCACCTGGACCCTACAGGATGAAAAACTGTTTTTT	CATWTLQDEKLFF
TRBV5-1	many	TRBJ1-1	.	TGCGCCAGCAGCTTGGCCGGCGGTACAAGCACTTGGAACACTGAAGCTTTCTTT	CASSLAGGTSTWNTEAFF
TRBV5-1	many	TRBJ2-1	.	TGCGCCAGCAGCCCGGAGTCCGACAATGAGCAGTTCTTC	CASSPESDNEQFF
TRBV20-1	many	TRBJ2-7	TRBD2	TGCAGTGCTAGACGGACTAGCGGGAACTACGAGCAGTACTTC	CSARRTSGNYEQYF
TRBV20-1	.	TRBJ2-7	TRBD1	TGCAGTGCTAGCAACAGGGGGAGGACCTACGAGCAGTACTTC	CSASNRGRTYEQYF